These T cell receptor beta chains were read from a single sample in a study of siplizumab effects on memory and regulatory T cells. Sequenced by immunoSEQ multiplex PCR; TCRdb stores in-frame clones only, minus some. The table has approximately 84,000 clones, over 90% seen once. Sequencing was carried out using CD8+ T cells sorted from blood. The receptor set was obtained from a human donor in good health. Both conserved end residues are part of each CDR3. D genes are given only for firm matches. Clone size appears in some rows only: once, few, many, or a class for an expanded clone.

d_gene | j_gene | abundance | v_gene | CDR3nt | CDR3aa
TRBD2 | TRBJ2-1 | NA | TRBV28 | TGTGCCAGCAGTGTCATGATGCGGGACTACTACAATGAGCAGTTCTTC | CASSVMMRDYYNEQFF
NA | TRBJ2-3 | NA | TRBV10-3 | TGTGCCATCAGCAGGGAAACCACTAGCACAGATACGCAGTATTTT | CAISRETTSTDTQYF
NA | TRBJ1-1 | NA | TRBV7-9 | TGTGCCAGCAGCTTAGCCCGGGTCGGGATTGAAGCTTTCTTT | CASSLARVGIEAFF
TRBD2 | TRBJ2-7 | few | TRBV6-1 | TGTGCCAGCAGTGAAGGGACTAGCGGGAGTTACGAGCAGTACTTC | CASSEGTSGSYEQYF
NA | TRBJ2-7 | NA | TRBV30 | TGTGCCTGGAGTGGTGGGAGTCGGTACGAGCAGTACTTC | CAWSGGSRYEQYF
NA | TRBJ2-4 | NA | TRBV27 | TGTGCCAGCAGTTTGTCGAGTGTAGCCAAAAACATTCAGTACTTC | CASSLSSVAKNIQYF
TRBD1 | TRBJ2-7 | NA | TRBV2 | TGTGCCAGCAGTGGGCAGGGGGCGACCCACGAGCAGTACTTC | CASSGQGATHEQYF
NA | TRBJ2-7 | NA | TRBV7-2 | TGTGCCAGCAGCCAGATGGGCAGGACGTACGAGCAGTACTTC | CASSQMGRTYEQYF
TRBD2 | TRBJ2-1 | NA | TRBV27 | TGTGCCAGCAGTCCAGCCTGGTCCCTAGCGGACGATGAGCAGTTCTTC | CASSPAWSLADDEQFF
NA | TRBJ2-7 | NA | TRBV5-6 | TGTGCCAGCAGCTTGACTGAGTACGAGCAGTACTTC | CASSLTEYEQYF
TRBD2 | TRBJ2-7 | once | TRBV14 | TGTGCCAGCAGCCAAGATCCGGGAGGGAGAAACGAGCAGTACTTC | CASSQDPGGRNEQYF
NA | TRBJ2-6 | NA | TRBV7-9 | TGTGCCAGCAGCCTCCCTCAGGGTACTGGGGCCAACGTCCTGACTTTC | CASSLPQGTGANVLTF
NA | TRBJ2-5 | NA | TRBV6-5 | TGTGCCAGCAGTCAAGTTGGGGACGAGACCCAGTACTTC | CASSQVGDETQYF
NA | TRBJ1-3 | NA | TRBV29-1 | TGCAGCGTGGGGGATGGAGGACGAAGAAACACCATATATTTT | CSVGDGGRRNTIYF
NA | TRBJ1-5 | NA | TRBV27 | TGTGCCAGCAGTACAATCCGGACAGAAAATCAGCCCCAGCATTTT | CASSTIRTENQPQHF
NA | TRBJ2-1 | NA | TRBV27 | TGTGCCAGCAGTTTACAGGGAATGGCGAATGAGCAGTTCTTC | CASSLQGMANEQFF
NA | TRBJ1-2 | NA | TRBV5-5 | TGTGCCAGCAGCTTGGCAGGGAGTGGCTATGGCTACACCTTC | CASSLAGSGYGYTF
TRBD1 | TRBJ2-7 | NA | TRBV27 | TGTGCCAGCAGTCCAATTGGGCCCGGGACAGGGTATTACGAGCAGTATTTC | CASSPIGPGTGYYEQYF
NA | TRBJ2-2 | few | TRBV2 | TGTGCCAGCGCCGAGGGCAGGGCGACCGGGGAGCTGTTTTTT | CASAEGRATGELFF
TRBD2 | TRBJ2-3 | NA | TRBV29-1 | TGCAGCGTAGATACCGGGACTAGCGGGCGGGATACGCAGTATTTT | CSVDTGTSGRDTQYF
NA | TRBJ1-5 | NA | TRBV19 | TGTGCCAGTAGTATGACTTTTCCCCCCAATCAGCCCCAGCATTTT | CASSMTFPPNQPQHF
NA | TRBJ1-2 | NA | TRBV5-6 | TGTGCCAGCAGCTCCGACCTCTACTATGGCTACACCTTC | CASSSDLYYGYTF
TRBD2 | TRBJ2-3 | NA | TRBV7-3 | TGTGCCAGCAGCGACGGACTAGCCCCCCCGACAGATACGCAGTATTTT | CASSDGLAPPTDTQYF
TRBD1 | TRBJ2-5 | NA | TRBV7-3 | TGTGCCAGCAGCTTCGGGACAGGGAAGGAGACCCAGTACTTC | CASSFGTGKETQYF
TRBD1 | TRBJ2-1 | NA | TRBV27 | TGTGCCAGCAGAAGGGCGGGCAGGGGGCCATACAATGAGCAGTTCTTC | CASRRAGRGPYNEQFF
NA | TRBJ1-2 | NA | TRBV29-1 | TGCAGCGTTGAGTTTTGGGACGGCTATTTCTATGGCTACACCTTC | CSVEFWDGYFYGYTF
NA | TRBJ2-7 | NA | TRBV5-1 | TGCGCCAGCAGTCCACATGGGAGCGAGCAGTACTTC | CASSPHGSEQYF
NA | TRBJ1-3 | NA | TRBV10-2 | TGCGCCAGCCTTCCGGGAACAGCATACTCTGGAAACACCATATATTTT | CASLPGTAYSGNTIYF
TRBD2 | TRBJ2-3 | NA | TRBV6-4 | TGTGCCAGCAAGAAGACTAGCGAAGTCACAGATACGCAGTATTTT | CASKKTSEVTDTQYF
TRBD1 | TRBJ2-3 | NA | TRBV29-1 | TGCAGCGCCCAGACAGGGGCTATAAGCACAGATACGCAGTATTTT | CSAQTGAISTDTQYF
TRBD2 | TRBJ2-2 | NA | TRBV4-2 | TGTGCCAGCAGCCAAGGCACTACTAGCGTCGGGGAGCTGTTTTTT | CASSQGTTSVGELFF
NA | TRBJ2-3 | NA | TRBV11-3 | TGTGCCAGCAGCCAACAAACGACAGATACGCAGTATTTT | CASSQQTTDTQYF
NA | TRBJ1-5 | NA | TRBV2 | TGTGCCAGCAGTGGGTGGAATCAGCCCCAGCATTTT | CASSGWNQPQHF
NA | TRBJ2-7 | NA | TRBV21-1 | TGTGCCAGCAGCAAATATGGACTAGCGAACTACGAGCAGTACTTC | CASSKYGLANYEQYF
TRBD1 | TRBJ2-2 | NA | TRBV19 | TGTGCCAGTAGTCCTCCGGGACAGAAGGCCGGGGAGCTGTTTTTT | CASSPPGQKAGELFF
NA | TRBJ2-7 | NA | TRBV7-9 | TGTGCCAGCAGCTGGGCCCTGGGGGGGGCCACCTACGAGCAGTACTTC | CASSWALGGATYEQYF
NA | TRBJ2-7 | NA | TRBV5-8 | TGTGCCAGCAGCTTCTTACAGTACTCCTACGAGCAGTACTTC | CASSFLQYSYEQYF
NA | TRBJ2-7 | once | TRBV14 | TGTGCCAGCAGCCAAGTGGTGCAGGGCTACGAGCAGTACTTC | CASSQVVQGYEQYF
TRBD1 | TRBJ2-7 | NA | TRBV4-1 | TGCGCCAGCAGCTCGCGGACAGGGGGCGCGTACGAGCAGTACTTC | CASSSRTGGAYEQYF
TRBD2 | TRBJ2-7 | NA | TRBV5-5 | TGTGCCAGCAGCGAACATGTGGCGGGAGGCTACGAGCAGTACTTC | CASSEHVAGGYEQYF
NA | TRBJ2-5 | few | TRBV28 | TGTGCCAGCAGTTCTCCCCCGGGGTTCAGAGAGACCCAGTACTTC | CASSSPPGFRETQYF
TRBD1 | TRBJ1-3 | NA | TRBV4-1 | TGCGCCAGCAGCCAGGGTTATAACAGGGGAAAGACTGGAAACACCATATATTTT | CASSQGYNRGKTGNTIYF
NA | TRBJ1-1 | NA | TRBV28 | TGTGCCAGCAGAACCTTCATGACAAGTCGCCCTGAAGCTTTCTTT | CASRTFMTSRPEAFF
TRBD1 | TRBJ2-3 | NA | TRBV5-5 | TGTGCCAGCGGGCAGGGGGCCTTAATCACAGATACGCAGTATTTT | CASGQGALITDTQYF
NA | TRBJ1-5 | NA | TRBV28 | TGTGCCAGCAGTTTATACAGAAGCGTTAGCAATCAGCCCCAGCATTTT | CASSLYRSVSNQPQHF
TRBD2 | TRBJ2-7 | NA | TRBV11-1 | TGTGCCAGCAGCTTAGACCCCCTGAGCGGGAGTAGGAGGGTGCGCGAGCAGTACTTC | CASSLDPLSGSRRVREQYF
TRBD1 | TRBJ2-7 | NA | TRBV10-1 | TGCGCCAGCAGTGAGTCGCCCGGGACAGGGCCCTACGAGCAGTACTTC | CASSESPGTGPYEQYF
NA | TRBJ2-3 | NA | TRBV10-1 | TGCGCCAGCAGGGATCCGGGACCTGGAGGAGATACGCAGTATTTT | CASRDPGPGGDTQYF
NA | TRBJ2-6 | once | TRBV19 | TGTGCCAGTAACTCTGGGGCCAACGTCCTGACTTTC | CASNSGANVLTF